Shown below are 24 T cell receptor beta chains from a single sample sequenced in a study of blood T cell repertoires in COVID-19. TCRdb's copy holds only in-frame clones and misses some; the assay was immunoSEQ multiplex PCR. The data hold approximately 390,000 clones, with 85% to 90% observed a single time. The source material was PBMCs or T cells enriched from blood (not recorded which). The receptors were gathered from a woman aged 50 to 65 who had recovered from COVID-19.

The V gene is TRBV7-2, the J gene TRBJ2-3; D possibly corresponds to TRBD2 (7 bases). V was shortened by 3 bases and J by 4 bases, with 14 bases between the two germline ends. The CDR3 has 15 residues. Germline CDR1 is SGHTA and CDR2 is FQGNSA. In DNA, the CDR3 is TGTGCCAGCAGCTTTAGGGGGGGTGCCCCAGATACGCAGTATTTT. Its protein is CASSFRGGAPDTQYF.

The rearrangement joins TRBV3-1 (or the pseudogene TRBV3-2) to TRBJ2-1; the match to TRBD2 covers 9 bases. V shed 0 bases and J 8 bases; nucleotides not matched to a gene: 8. The length of the CDR3 is 16 residues. CDR1 is LGHDT, CDR2 YNNKEL, per germline (reference sequence). The CDR3 sequence: CASSQDSASGVDEQFF. The CDR3 DNA reads TGTGCCAGCAGCCAAGACTCGGCTAGCGGGGTGGATGAGCAGTTCTTC.

V and J are TRBV7-2 and TRBJ2-5; 9 bases agree with TRBD2. Germline V gives CDR1 SGHTA, CDR2 FQGNSA. V dropped 3 bases and J dropped 7; count of bases not matched to a gene: 9. The CDR3 totals 15 residues. The CDR3 is CASSFLRGGDATQYF. The CDR3 DNA follows: TGTGCCAGCAGCTTTTTGCGGGGGGGAGATGCGACCCAGTACTTC.

This clone was detected once. The V call is TRBV2, the J call TRBJ2-2; TRBD1 matches at 7 bases. The CDR3 is 14 residues long. Germline lookup yields CDR1 SNHLY and CDR2 FYNNEI. The V gene end was trimmed by 8 bases and the J gene end by 4 bases; junction bases not matched to a gene: 7. CDR3 in DNA: TGTGCCAGCCATAGACAGGGAGTCACCGGGGAGCTGTTTTTT. Amino acid sequence: CASHRQGVTGELFF.

The J gene is TRBJ2-1, the V gene TRBV10-3, with TRBD2 identical over 15 bases. The ends lost 6 bases at V and 13 bases at J; junction bases unmatched: 7. CDR3 length: 14 amino acids. Germline CDR1 ENHRY, CDR2 SYGVKD. CDR3 sequence (DNA): TGTGCCATCAGCGAAAGGACTAGCGGGGGGGGACAGTTCTTC. It specifies CAISERTSGGGQFF.

The chain has TRBV6-6 and TRBJ1-1; perhaps TRBD1 as D (5 bases). CDR3 length equals 12 residues. V lost 2 bases to trimming and J lost 9 bases, with 10 bases between them. CDR1 MNHNY and CDR2 SVGAGI come from the germline V gene (reference sequence). The CDR3 spells CASSYAGEQAFF. CDR3 DNA: TGTGCCAGCAGTTACGCGGGGGAACAAGCTTTCTTT.

V usage is TRBV6-5 and J usage is TRBJ1-1; D call uncertain. The CDR3 runs to 13 residues. Trimming removed 2 bases at V and 4 bases at J, with 8 bases between. Germline CDR1 is MNHEY and CDR2 is SVGAGI. Written as DNA, the CDR3 is TGTGCCAGCAGTTACCGCGGTGTCACTGAAGCTTTCTTT. Protein product: CASSYRGVTEAFF.

DNA of the CDR3: TGTGCCAGCAGCCGCAGGGCCCCACAATCCAACTATGGCTACACCTTC. Translating gives CASSRRAPQSNYGYTF. This chain uses TRBV5-4 with TRBJ1-2; TRBD1 is a possible D gene (5 bases). Between the trimmed V and J ends, which lost 4 bases and 2 bases, there was a span of 18 bases. Germline V CDR1 and CDR2: SGHNT, YYREEE (reference sequence). This CDR3 spans 16 amino acids.

The chain has TRBV4-2 and TRBJ2-7; 13 bases are shared with TRBD2. The ends lost 4 bases at V and 0 bases at J; junction bases unmatched: 3. Germline V gene data show CDR1 as LGHNA and CDR2 as YNFKEQ. The CDR3 is 16 amino acids. CDR3 in amino acids: CASSRGTSGDSYEQYF. For the CDR3, the DNA is TGTGCCAGCAGCCGAGGGACTAGCGGGGACTCCTACGAGCAGTACTTC.

This clone was recorded only once. The chain carries TRBV29-1 and TRBJ1-2, with no clear D. The CDR3 covers 14 residues. The ends were cut back, 3 bases at V and 2 bases at J, with 13 bases in the middle. Germline V lookup: CDR1 SQVTM, CDR2 ANQGSEA. The CDR3 reads CSVDNGDRNYGYTF. The CDR3 region has the DNA TGCAGCGTTGATAATGGAGATAGGAACTATGGCTACACCTTC.

In its sample, this clone was seen many times. The chain couples TRBV4-3 to TRBJ1-3; weak D call: TRBD1 (6 bases). The CDR3 is 17 amino acids. V was pared by 3 bases and J by 1 base, with 16 bases between. Germline lookup yields CDR1 LGHNA and CDR2 YSLEER. The DNA of the CDR3 is TGCGCCAGCAGCCAGGGGTTCTCAGGGGTTTCTGGAAACACCATATATTTT. It is translated as CASSQGFSGVSGNTIYF.

V gene TRBV5-1 combines with J gene TRBJ2-1, with TRBD2 matching over 8 bases. The CDR3 covers 16 residues. After removal of 0 bases from V and 4 bases from J, the junction contained 6 bases not matched to a gene. Germline V CDR1 and CDR2: SGHRS, YFSETQ. Written as DNA, the CDR3 is TGCGCCAGCAGCTTGGAGGCAGCGGGGGAATACAATGAGCAGTTCTTC. Encoded protein: CASSLEAAGEYNEQFF.

Notes on this clone: Other DNA sequences in this sample translate to the same CDR3. This chain uses TRBV5-5 with TRBJ1-1; D uncertain. The germline V gene has CDR1 SGHKS and CDR2 YYEKEE (reference sequence). The V end was cut by 2 bases, the J end by 5 bases, with 7 bases between. The CDR3 spans 12 residues. The DNA for the CDR3 is TGTGCCAGCAGCTTAGAGTCGACTGAAGCTTTCTTT. This gives the protein CASSLESTEAFF.

The chain links TRBV19 to TRBJ2-1; 7 bases fit TRBD2. The CDR3 is made up of 16 amino acids. Germline V CDR1 and CDR2: LNHDA, SQIVND (reference sequence). With V trimmed by 5 bases and J by 4 bases, 11 bases remained unmatched. This CDR3 reads CASSSLSSGRYNEQFF. For the CDR3, the DNA is TGTGCCAGTAGTTCCCTGTCTAGCGGCCGGTACAATGAGCAGTTCTTC.

The J gene is TRBJ1-4, the V gene TRBV4-1, with 10 nucleotides matching TRBD1. The V and J ends lost 4 bases and 5 bases, in that order; junction bases with no gene match: 7. Germline loops: CDR1 MGHRA, CDR2 YSYEKL. The CDR3 spans 16 residues. As DNA, the CDR3 is TGCGCCAGCAGCCTAGCCCGGGACAGGGGCAATGAAAAACTGTTTTTT. It encodes CASSLARDRGNEKLFF.

The gene calls are TRBV11-2 and TRBJ2-2; TRBD2 is a possible D gene (5 bases). The CDR3 runs 14 residues. V shed 1 base and J shed 5 bases, with 8 bases lying between them. Germline loops: CDR1 SGHAT, CDR2 FQNNGV. CDR3 protein: CASSLGWETGELFF. The CDR3 DNA sequence: TGTGCCAGCAGCTTAGGTTGGGAGACCGGGGAGCTGTTTTTT. Full variable domain (outside the CDR3, taken from reference TRBV11-2 and TRBJ2-2): EAGVAQSPRYKIIEKRQSVAFWCNPISGHATLYWYQQILGQGPKLLIQFQNNGVVDDSQLPKDRFSAERLKGVDSTLKIQPAKLEDSAVYLCASSLGWETGELFFGEGSRLTVL.

This chain joins TRBV4-1 and TRBJ2-4, with D perhaps TRBD2 (7 bases). The germline V and J ends were trimmed by 2 bases and 10 bases, with 18 bases remaining between them. CDR1 and CDR2 from the germline V gene are MGHRA and YSYEKL. The CDR3 loop spans 15 amino acids. DNA of the CDR3: TGCGCCAGCAGCCAACCGGGGGGCCCCATAGGAATTCAGTACTTC. Its protein product is CASSQPGGPIGIQYF.

J is TRBJ1-2 and V is TRBV25-1; 7 bases line up with TRBD1. The J segment lost 8 bases and the V segment lost 3 bases, leaving 3 bases of the junction unmatched. Per germline, CDR1 MGHDK and CDR2 SYGVNS. The CDR3 is made up of 12 amino acids. The CDR3 DNA reads as TGTGCCAGCAGTGACGCAGGGGGAGGCTACACCTTC. As protein: CASSDAGGGYTF.

V and J are TRBV4-3 and TRBJ2-2; maybe TRBD1 (7 bases). Trimming removed 0 bases from V and 4 bases from J, with 15 bases in between. The CDR3 runs 17 residues. CDR1 and CDR2 from the germline V gene are LGHNA and YSLEER. CDR3 amino acids: CASSQDIGQGGTGELFF. CDR3 bases: TGCGCCAGCAGCCAAGATATAGGGCAGGGGGGCACCGGGGAGCTGTTTTTT.

In this sample, this clone turned up once. The J gene is TRBJ2-1, the V gene TRBV6-5; D is unresolved. V dropped 5 bases and J dropped 6 bases, with 11 bases sitting between them. This CDR3 region has 13 residues. CDR1 is MNHEY, CDR2 SVGAGI, per germline. The DNA of the CDR3 is TGTGCCAGCAGTAGACGGCCAGGCAATGAGCAGTTCTTC. Translation gives CASSRRPGNEQFF.

As DNA, the CDR3 is TGTGCCAGCAGATCGCCCGGGGGACCTGGAAACACCATATATTTT. It codes for CASRSPGGPGNTIYF. This sequence joins TRBV27 and TRBJ1-3; D might be TRBD1 (5 bases). The V gene lost 6 bases and the J gene lost 2 bases, with 14 bases spanning the gap. The germline V gene encodes CDR1 MNHEY and CDR2 SMNVEV (reference sequence). The CDR3 is 15 amino acids.

The chain uses TRBV4-1 and TRBJ2-1, with 12 positions matching TRBD2. Germline V lookup: CDR1 MGHRA, CDR2 YSYEKL. The ends lost 4 bases at V and 0 bases at J; junction bases unmatched: 1. The CDR3 totals 16 residues. CDR3 amino acids: CASSPTSGGSYNEQFF. The CDR3 coding sequence is TGCGCCAGCAGCCCGACTAGCGGGGGCTCCTACAATGAGCAGTTCTTC.

The chain couples TRBV5-1 to TRBJ1-2; a possible D gene is TRBD1 (6 bases). V lost 0 bases to trimming and J lost 1 base, with 13 bases between them. Germline V gives CDR1 SGHRS, CDR2 YFSETQ. The CDR3 loop spans 16 amino acids. The CDR3 nucleotides are TGCGCCAGCAGCTTGGTGGGGACAACGCGTAACTATGGCTACACCTTC. Protein: CASSLVGTTRNYGYTF. The whole variable domain, remainder taken from reference TRBV5-1 and TRBJ1-2, is KAGVTQTPRYLIKTRGQQVTLSCSPISGHRSVSWYQQTPGQGLQFLFEYFSETQRNKGNFPGRFSGRQFSNSRSEMNVSTLELGDSALYLCASSLVGTTRNYGYTFGSGTRLTVV.

This clone was counted once. V and J are TRBV30 and TRBJ1-2; D is ambiguous. With 1 base removed from V and 4 bases from J, the gap between germline ends came to 10 bases. Germline-derived CDR1 and CDR2 are GTSNPN and SVGIG (reference sequence). This CDR3 comprises 13 residues. CDR3 DNA: TGTGCCTGGAGTGCAGCGTTGGGCTATGGCTACACCTTC. As protein: CAWSAALGYGYTF.